This passage covers 22 T cell receptor beta chains from one sample sequenced in a study of early T cells in non-severe SARS-CoV-2 infection. Each CDR3 protein is one row after TCRdb ran MiXCR on the 5' RACE reads. The sample records under 100,000 distinct CDR3 sequences, approximately 10% being singletons. Source material: whole blood. The receptors stem from an adult who was a healthcare worker with PCR-confirmed SARS-CoV-2 infection or an uninfected control (not recorded which).

This clonotype was observed at least ten times. The chain has TRBV6-5 and TRBJ1-1, with 9 bases matching TRBD1. CDR3 length equals 13 residues. The V gene end was trimmed by 9 bases and the J gene end by 5 bases; junction bases not matched to a gene: 7. Per germline, CDR1 MNHEY and CDR2 SVGAGI. The CDR3 DNA sequence: TGTGCCAGGGGAACAGGGGGCGTAACTGAAGCTTTCTTT. Translation: CARGTGGVTEAFF.

This clonotype was found a few times. The chain couples TRBV27 to TRBJ2-7, with 9 bases fitting TRBD1. The CDR3 has 16 residues. J gave up 2 bases and V 4 bases, and 9 bases lay outside the gene matches. The germline gives CDR1 MNHEY, CDR2 SMNVEV (reference sequence). The CDR3 here is CASSSLSGTGPYEQYF. Written as DNA, the CDR3 is TGTGCCAGCAGTTCCCTCTCCGGGACAGGGCCCTACGAGCAGTACTTC.

This clonotype was counted ten times or more. The chain links TRBV7-9 to TRBJ2-5; the D is unclear. Germline assignment: CDR1 SEHNR and CDR2 FQNEAQ (reference sequence). Trimming removed 1 base at V and 3 bases at J, with 9 bases between. The CDR3 covers 14 residues. CDR3: CASSLGSGEETQYF. The CDR3 DNA reads TGTGCCAGCAGCTTAGGATCTGGGGAAGAGACCCAGTACTTC. Filled out from reference TRBV7-9 and TRBJ2-5, the complete variable domain reads DTGVSQNPRHKITKRGQNVTFRCDPISEHNRLYWYRQTLGQGPEFLTYFQNEAQLEKSRLLSDRFSAERPKGSFSTLEIQRTEQGDSAMYLCASSLGSGEETQYFGPGTRLLVL.

This clonotype was seen repeatedly, ten times or more. The chain carries TRBV5-4 and TRBJ2-1, with 8 bases aligning to TRBD2. The CDR3 spans 16 residues. Germline loops: CDR1 SGHNT, CDR2 YYREEE (reference sequence). With 2 bases clipped from V and 2 bases from J, the junction kept 6 bases outside the gene matches. The CDR3 DNA sequence: TGTGCCAGCAGCTTTCCCCGGGGGGGCCCCTACAATGAGCAGTTCTTC. This translates into CASSFPRGGPYNEQFF. Together with reference TRBV5-4 and TRBJ2-1, the CDR3 gives the full variable domain: ETGVTQSPTHLIKTRGQQVTLRCSSQSGHNTVSWYQQALGQGPQFIFQYYREEENGRGNFPPRFSGLQFPNYSSELNVNALELDDSALYLCASSFPRGGPYNEQFFGPGTRLTVL.

The rearrangement uses TRBV2 and TRBJ2-2; the D is unclear. Trimming took 6 bases from V and 0 from J, leaving 11 bases between them. CDR3 size: 15 residues. Germline CDR1 and CDR2: SNHLY and FYNNEI. CDR3 residues: CASRISDSNTGELFF. The CDR3 bases are TGTGCCAGCAGAATCAGTGATTCGAACACCGGGGAGCTGTTTTTT. Together with reference TRBV2 and TRBJ2-2, the CDR3 gives the full variable domain: EPEVTQTPSHQVTQMGQEVILRCVPISNHLYFYWYRQILGQKVEFLVSFYNNEISEKSEIFDDQFSVERPDGSNFTLKIRSTKLEDSAMYFCASRISDSNTGELFFGEGSRLTVL.

The chain combines TRBV4-2 with TRBJ2-5; D possibly corresponds to TRBD1 (6 bases). Trimming left V 0 bases short and J 3 bases short, with 8 bases between. The germline V gene has CDR1 LGHNA and CDR2 YNFKEQ. This CDR3 contains 14 residues. The CDR3 sequence is CASSQENREETQYF. CDR3 DNA sequence: TGTGCCAGCAGCCAAGAGAACAGGGAAGAGACCCAGTACTTC.

This clonotype has at least ten counts. The rearrangement joins TRBV20-1 to TRBJ1-2; 10 bases line up with TRBD1. This CDR3 spans 14 amino acids. Germline V CDR1 and CDR2: DFQATT, SNEGSKA (reference sequence). Trimming cost V 5 bases and J 6 bases; bases outside gene matches: 9. CDR3 bases: TGCAGTGCTCTATCCGGGACAGGGGTTGATGGCTACACCTTC. This codes for CSALSGTGVDGYTF.

The table lists this clonotype with a few counts. This chain uses TRBV7-2 with TRBJ1-2; 8 positions match TRBD1. The CDR3 has 14 residues. CDR1 and CDR2 (germline): SGHTA, FQGNSA. Trimming at V came to 6 bases and at J to 5 bases, leaving 8 bases not matched to a gene. This CDR3 reads CASRATGAFYGYTF. CDR3 coding DNA: TGTGCCAGCAGGGCGACAGGGGCCTTTTATGGCTACACCTTC. The full variable domain, its missing parts supplied by reference TRBV7-2 and TRBJ1-2, is GAGVSQSPSNKVTEKGKDVELRCDPISGHTALYWYRQSLGQGLEFLIYFQGNSAPDKSGLPSDRFSAERTGGSVSTLTIQRTQQEDSAVYLCASRATGAFYGYTFGSGTRLTVV.

The chain recombines TRBV3-1 with TRBJ2-7, with D perhaps assigned TRBD1 or TRBD2 (5 bases each). V shed 1 base and J shed 6 bases, with 7 bases lying between them. Germline lookup yields CDR1 LGHDT and CDR2 YNNKEL (reference sequence). There are 12 residues in the CDR3. The CDR3: CASSQVGAEQYF. The CDR3 DNA sequence: TGTGCCAGCAGCCAAGTCGGGGCCGAGCAGTACTTC.

This clonotype was seen more than once but under ten times. The chain carries TRBV7-8 and TRBJ2-3; the D is unclear. This CDR3 has 13 residues. V lost 5 bases to trimming and J lost 5 bases, with 11 bases between them. Germline V CDR1 and CDR2: SGHVS, FQNEAQ. The CDR3 here is CASSVSWGDTQYF. In DNA, the CDR3 is TGTGCCAGCAGCGTCTCATGGGGAGATACGCAGTATTTT.

This CDR3 is CASSFRAGTGSDEQYF. The CDR3 DNA reads as TGTGCCAGCAGCTTCCGGGCCGGGACAGGGTCGGACGAGCAGTACTTC. This chain connects TRBV11-3 to TRBJ2-7; 9 bases map to TRBD1. The J segment lost 5 bases and the V segment lost 3 bases, leaving 11 bases of the junction unmatched. CDR3 length: 16 residues. The germline CDR1 and CDR2 sequences are SGHNT and YENEEA.

This clonotype was observed a few times. The chain combines TRBV11-2 with TRBJ2-3; D might be TRBD1 (6 bases). CDR1 and CDR2 from the germline V gene are SGHAT and FQNNGV. V was shortened by 5 bases and J by 0 bases, with 18 bases between the two germline ends. The CDR3 consists of 17 residues. The CDR3 reads CASSQRPQGYSTDTQYF. The DNA for the CDR3 is TGTGCCAGCAGCCAAAGGCCCCAGGGGTATAGCACAGATACGCAGTATTTT.

There are many counts of this clonotype. The chain has TRBV6-4 and TRBJ2-1, with TRBD2 matching 7 bases. The CDR3 is made up of 13 amino acids. Germline V gives CDR1 MRHNA, CDR2 SNTAGT. V dropped 4 bases and J dropped 16; count of bases not matched to a gene: 13. The CDR3 is CASSAVAGVRLFF. In DNA, the CDR3 is TGTGCCAGCAGTGCGGTAGCGGGCGTTCGTCTATTCTTC.

This clonotype was seen at least ten times. This chain links TRBV28 with TRBJ2-3; D gene uncertain. The germline V and J ends were trimmed by 3 bases and 6 bases, with 4 bases remaining between them. There are 11 residues in the CDR3. Germline assignment: CDR1 MDHEN and CDR2 SYDVKM. CDR3 in amino acids: CASSFADTQYF. The CDR3 nucleotides read TGTGCCAGCAGTTTCGCGGATACGCAGTATTTT.

This clonotype was counted only a few times. The chain combines TRBV7-8 with TRBJ1-5, with D perhaps matching TRBD1 (5 bases). Germline CDR1 SGHVS, CDR2 FQNEAQ. The CDR3 contains 14 residues. V lost 4 bases to trimming and J lost 2 bases, with 9 bases between them. The CDR3 reads CASSYRDGNQPQHF. CDR3 bases: TGTGCCAGCAGCTACCGGGACGGCAATCAGCCCCAGCATTTT.

The chain uses TRBV12-3 or TRBV12-4 and TRBJ2-2; the match to TRBD1 covers 11 bases. The ends lost 6 bases at V and 5 bases at J; junction bases unmatched: 5. This CDR3 region has 15 residues. CDR3 sequence reads: CASSRDRGRTGELFF. The CDR3, as DNA: TGTGCCAGCAGCAGGGACAGGGGGAGGACCGGGGAGCTGTTTTTT.

The rearrangement joins TRBV18 to TRBJ2-3; 14 bases agree with TRBD2. Trimming took 1 base from V and 1 from J; bases not matched to a gene: 4. CDR3 length: 18 residues. The germline CDR1 and CDR2 sequences are KGHSH and LQKENI. CDR3 amino acids: CASSPRGLAGGRTDTQYF. The DNA for the CDR3 is TGTGCCAGCTCACCACGTGGACTAGCGGGAGGTCGCACAGATACGCAGTATTTT.

This clonotype appeared many times. The chain combines TRBV20-1 with TRBJ1-2; the D is unclear. Trimming shortened V by 6 bases and J by 2 bases, and 10 bases separated the two germline ends. Germline V gives CDR1 DFQATT, CDR2 SNEGSKA (reference sequence). This CDR3 spans 12 amino acids. CDR3 residues: CSAKDWNYGYTF. DNA of the CDR3: TGCAGTGCAAAGGATTGGAACTATGGCTACACCTTC.

This clonotype was seen more than once but under ten times. The chain is built from TRBV4-2 and TRBJ2-7, with a possible D match to TRBD1 (5 bases). Germline V CDR1 and CDR2: LGHNA, YNFKEQ. The CDR3 has 14 amino acids. The germline V and J ends were trimmed by 0 bases and 5 bases, with 11 bases remaining between them. Written as DNA, the CDR3 is TGTGCCAGCAGCCAAGATCTCAGGGTCAACGAGCAGTACTTC. Its protein product is CASSQDLRVNEQYF.

This rearrangement joins TRBV25-1 to TRBJ2-5; 13 nucleotides align to TRBD2. Germline V gene data show CDR1 as MGHDK and CDR2 as SYGVNS. The length of the CDR3 is 16 residues. Trimming at V came to 3 bases and at J to 2 bases, leaving 3 bases not matched to a gene. DNA for the CDR3: TGTGCCAGCAGTGAGGGACTAGCGGGATCTCAAGAGACCCAGTACTTC. Protein sequence: CASSEGLAGSQETQYF.

This clonotype occurred many times. The genes are TRBV5-1 and TRBJ1-2; perhaps TRBD1 as D (6 bases). The length of the CDR3 is 14 residues. V lost 5 bases, J lost 1 base, and 12 bases lay in between. Per germline, CDR1 SGHRS and CDR2 YFSETQ. The CDR3 DNA follows: TGCGCCAGCAGTCTTACAGGGAATAACTATGGCTACACCTTC. Amino acids: CASSLTGNNYGYTF.

The chain uses TRBV18 and TRBJ1-4, with 9 bases aligning to TRBD1. The CDR3 consists of 15 residues. Germline trimming cut 2 bases from V and 9 bases from J; bases unmatched to any gene: 7. CDR1 and CDR2 from the germline V gene are KGHSH and LQKENI. The CDR3 is CASSPDNRGQKKLFF. For the CDR3, the DNA is TGTGCCAGCTCACCAGATAACAGGGGGCAGAAAAAACTGTTTTTT. The full variable domain, rest sourced from reference TRBV18 and TRBJ1-4, is NAGVMQNPRHLVRRRGQEARLRCSPMKGHSHVYWYRQLPEEGLKFMVYLQKENIIDESGMPKERFSAEFPKEGPSILRIQQVVRGDSAAYFCASSPDNRGQKKLFFGSGTQLSVL.